This TCR beta chain was recorded in a study of cytomegalovirus exposure and HLA in healthy donors. V dropped 1 base and J dropped 2; count of bases not matched to a gene: 2. Germline V lookup: CDR1 SGHNT, CDR2 YENEEA. There are 16 residues in the CDR3. In the PCR, 60 Vbeta and 13 Jbeta primers were used. Produced via immunoSEQ multiplex PCR; TCRdb's table is partial and in-frame only. Here the sample spans 150,000 to 200,000 clones, around four fifths being singletons. As concerns this clone: As yet, its antigen is unknown.

Findings and limits, study-wide: A link between a missense DCLRE1C variant and TCR beta V- and J-gene trimming emerged from a later analysis. Some highly shared sequence variants likely arose as a pipeline artifact. Previously analyzed data showed that most TCR beta V segments were productive at a frequency of about 87% or about 30%.

The TCR was taken from a woman in her 40s in good health and CMV-seronegative. Sequencing was done on a sample of PBMCs. V usage is TRBV11-3 and J usage is TRBJ2-7, with 13 bases lining up with TRBD2. DNA of the CDR3: TGTGCCAGCAGCTTAGTGGGGACTAGCGGGACCTACGAGCAGTACTTC. This translates into CASSLVGTSGTYEQYF.